This passage covers 30 T cell receptor beta chains from one sample sequenced in a study of cytomegalovirus exposure and HLA in healthy donors. Generated by immunoSEQ multiplex PCR, the TCRdb table keeps only in-frame clones and is missing some. Of about 160,000 clones listed, roughly nine tenths are singletons. Sequencing was performed on PBMCs. The receptors were gathered from a woman aged 30 to 39 in good health and CMV-seronegative.

The genes are TRBV29-1 and TRBJ2-7, with D unclear. CDR3 size: 11 residues. The V gene's germline CDR1 is SQVTM and CDR2 ANQGSEA. Trimming stripped 4 bases from V and 0 bases from J, with 4 bases between. CDR3: CSVGASYEQYF. The CDR3 nucleotides are TGCAGCGTTGGGGCCTCCTACGAGCAGTACTTC.

This clone was counted between two and nine times. The chain uses TRBV5-1 and TRBJ1-6, with a tentative D call TRBD1 (6 bases). Trimming took off 3 bases at V and 6 bases at J, with 13 bases between the two ends. The CDR3 has 15 residues. The germline CDR1 and CDR2 sequences are SGHRS and YFSETQ. CDR3 sequence (DNA): TGCGCCAGCAGCTCCCAGGGACAAGTTAATTCACCCCTCCACTTT. The encoded protein is CASSSQGQVNSPLHF.

V is TRBV28 and J is TRBJ1-5; D remains ambiguous. Germline values: CDR1 MDHEN, CDR2 SYDVKM. The germline V and J ends were trimmed by 1 base and 4 bases, with 2 bases remaining between them. This CDR3 comprises 12 residues. The CDR3 reads CASSLLNQPQHF. Here the CDR3 DNA reads TGTGCCAGCAGTTTATTGAATCAGCCCCAGCATTTT.

The DNA for the CDR3 is TGCGCCAGCAGCGATAGGACAGGAGCTACTAACTATGGCTACACCTTC. It yields the protein CASSDRTGATNYGYTF. The rearrangement uses TRBV5-1 and TRBJ1-2; 7 bases are shared with TRBD1. Trimming removed 4 bases from V and 0 bases from J; junction bases left unmatched: 9. Germline-derived CDR1 and CDR2 are SGHRS and YFSETQ. This CDR3 has 16 residues.

The rearrangement uses TRBV5-6 and TRBJ1-2; possible D gene TRBD1, 6 bases. The CDR3 has 11 amino acids. Germline values: CDR1 SGHDT, CDR2 YYEEEE. The V and J ends lost 3 bases and 6 bases respectively, with 6 bases between them. The CDR3, as DNA: TGTGCCAGCAGCTACAGGGATGGCTACACCTTC. Its translation is CASSYRDGYTF. Together with reference TRBV5-6 and TRBJ1-2, the CDR3 gives the full variable domain: DAGVTQSPTHLIKTRGQQVTLRCSPKSGHDTVSWYQQALGQGPQFIFQYYEEEERQRGNFPDRFSGHQFPNYSSELNVNALLLGDSALYLCASSYRDGYTFGSGTRLTVV.

This clone was seen a few times. The chain links TRBV12-5 to TRBJ1-4; TRBD1 matches 8 bases. With V trimmed by 5 bases and J by 8 bases, 10 bases remained unmatched. This CDR3 comprises 15 residues. The germline V gene encodes CDR1 LGHNT and CDR2 FRNRAP. CDR3: CASGPNRGAGEKLFF. CDR3 nucleotides: TGTGCTAGTGGTCCAAACAGGGGGGCGGGGGAAAAACTGTTTTTT.

J is TRBJ2-6 and V is TRBV7-8, with 7 nucleotides matching TRBD1. J lost 4 bases, V lost 4 bases, and 4 bases had no gene match. In germline, CDR1 is SGHVS, CDR2 FQNEAQ. CDR3 length: 15 amino acids. The CDR3 coding sequence is TGTGCCAGCAGCTCACAGGGGAGAGGGGCCAACGTCCTGACTTTC. Amino acids: CASSSQGRGANVLTF.

This chain joins TRBV6-1 and TRBJ2-7; 12 bases line up with TRBD2. With V trimmed by 6 bases and J by 3 bases, 6 bases remained unmatched. Germline CDR1 MNHNS, CDR2 SASEGT. CDR3 size: 15 residues. DNA of the CDR3: TGTGCCAGCAGGAGGACTAGCGGGGTGATCTACGAGCAGTACTTC. This gives the protein CASRRTSGVIYEQYF.

This clone was seen at least ten times. This rearrangement joins TRBV10-3 to TRBJ2-2; D unresolved. V lost 6 bases and J 5 bases, leaving 7 bases between the germline ends. CDR3 length equals 12 residues. CDR1 is ENHRY and CDR2 is SYGVKD in the germline V gene. The CDR3 reads CAIRPGTGELFF. The DNA for the CDR3 is TGTGCCATCAGGCCCGGGACCGGGGAGCTGTTTTTT.

This clone was seen once. The chain uses TRBV15 and TRBJ1-1; 11 nucleotides agree with TRBD1. The CDR3 is 15 amino acids. The germline V gene has CDR1 LNHNV and CDR2 YYDKDF (reference sequence). V shed 5 bases, J shed 4 bases, and the junction held 6 bases outside the gene matches. The CDR3 nucleotides read TGTGCCACCAGCGAACGGACAGGGGGCGGCACTGAAGCTTTCTTT. It is translated as CATSERTGGGTEAFF.

J is TRBJ1-1 and V is TRBV7-8; D not resolved. The V gene lost 3 bases and the J gene lost 4 bases, with 12 bases spanning the gap. CDR3 length equals 14 residues. Germline-derived CDR1 and CDR2 are SGHVS and FQNEAQ. For the CDR3, the DNA is TGTGCCAGCAGCTTTCGGCCTGAGGGCACTGAAGCTTTCTTT. It is translated as CASSFRPEGTEAFF. The full variable domain, completed using reference TRBV7-8 and TRBJ1-1, is GAGVSQSPRYKVAKRGQDVALRCDPISGHVSLFWYQQALGQGPEFLTYFQNEAQLDKSGLPSDRFFAERPEGSVSTLKIQRTQQEDSAVYLCASSFRPEGTEAFFGQGTRLTVV.

The J gene is TRBJ2-1, the V gene TRBV5-1; D perhaps matches TRBD1 (5 bases). Germline V gene lookup returns CDR1 SGHRS and CDR2 YFSETQ. This CDR3 is 13 amino acids long. The ends were cut back, 5 bases at V and 1 base at J, with 7 bases in the middle. In nucleotides, the CDR3 is TGCGCCAGCAGACAGGATTCCTACAATGAGCAGTTCTTC. Translation: CASRQDSYNEQFF.

The V call is TRBV5-1, the J call TRBJ2-3; possible D gene TRBD2, 6 bases. Trimming stripped 1 base from V and 1 base from J, with 10 bases between. The CDR3 length is 15 residues. Looked up from germline, CDR1 is SGHRS and CDR2 is YFSETQ. The CDR3 nucleotides are TGCGCCAGCAGCTTGTGGGGGGACGGCACAGATACGCAGTATTTT. Its protein product is CASSLWGDGTDTQYF.

This clone was seen once. This chain links TRBV9 with TRBJ2-2; maybe TRBD1 (5 bases). Germline V gene lookup returns CDR1 SGDLS and CDR2 YYNGEE. The ends were cut back, 0 bases at V and 2 bases at J, with 11 bases in the middle. This CDR3 has 16 residues. The CDR3 here is CASSVEGQGNTGELFF. CDR3 nucleotides: TGTGCCAGCAGCGTAGAGGGGCAGGGAAACACCGGGGAGCTGTTTTTT.

The rearrangement uses TRBV21-1 and TRBJ1-6; TRBD1 was called by the table and not checked on the DNA. TRBV21-1 is labeled a pseudogene. This CDR3 has 15 residues. This chain's CDR3 is CASSTRQTINSPLHF. The CDR3 DNA reads TGTGCCAGCAGCACCAGACAGACAATTAATTCACCCCTCCACTTT.

V is TRBV6-5 and J is TRBJ1-2; maybe TRBD1 (6 bases). V shed 5 bases and J shed 8 bases, with 12 bases lying between them. This CDR3 has 12 residues. The germline gives CDR1 MNHEY, CDR2 SVGAGI. This CDR3 is CASSGQGSGYTF. The DNA of the CDR3 is TGTGCCAGCAGTGGCCAGGGGTCAGGCTACACCTTC.

The chain uses TRBV27 and TRBJ2-7; D tentatively fits TRBD1 or TRBD2 (5 bases each). Germline loops: CDR1 MNHEY, CDR2 SMNVEV (reference sequence). Trimming took 0 bases from V and 7 from J, leaving 16 bases between them. The CDR3 has 15 amino acids. CDR3 bases: TGTGCCAGCAGTTTATCGTTGGGGACCACGAGGGAGCAGTACTTC. Translation: CASSLSLGTTREQYF.

The V and J genes are TRBV9 and TRBJ2-7; D may match TRBD1 or TRBD2 (5 bases each). The CDR3 spans 15 residues. Germline V lookup: CDR1 SGDLS, CDR2 YYNGEE. V was trimmed by 0 bases and J by 2 bases, leaving 12 bases between them. This CDR3 reads CASSVAEGKAYEQYF. The CDR3 DNA is TGTGCCAGCAGCGTAGCCGAGGGGAAAGCCTACGAGCAGTACTTC.

This chain uses TRBV27 with TRBJ1-5; the D gene is possibly TRBD1 (5 bases). Germline-derived CDR1 and CDR2 are MNHEY and SMNVEV (reference sequence). The CDR3 sequence is 15 residues long. V was pared by 1 base and J by 2 bases, with 9 bases between. CDR3 in amino acids: CASSLFGTGNQPQHF. The CDR3 DNA reads TGTGCCAGCAGTTTATTCGGGACGGGCAATCAGCCCCAGCATTTT.

Comments on this clone: This specimen includes other DNA sequences encoding the same CDR3. The chain joins TRBV5-1 to TRBJ2-7; 8 bases fit TRBD1. Germline-derived CDR1 and CDR2 are SGHRS and YFSETQ. With V trimmed by 2 bases and J by 2 bases, 6 bases remained unmatched. The CDR3 consists of 15 residues. This chain's CDR3 is CASSLGTGITYEQYF. The CDR3 nucleotides read TGCGCCAGCAGCTTAGGGACAGGAATTACCTACGAGCAGTACTTC. The full variable domain, completed using reference TRBV5-1 and TRBJ2-7, is KAGVTQTPRYLIKTRGQQVTLSCSPISGHRSVSWYQQTPGQGLQFLFEYFSETQRNKGNFPGRFSGRQFSNSRSEMNVSTLELGDSALYLCASSLGTGITYEQYFGPGTRLTVT.

This rearrangement joins TRBV5-6 to TRBJ2-1, with TRBD2 matching over 11 bases. The CDR3 sequence is 16 residues long. V gave up 0 bases and J gave up 1 base; unmatched junction bases: 0. Germline lookup yields CDR1 SGHDT and CDR2 YYEEEE. The CDR3 reads CASSLGLAGSYNEQFF. The CDR3 DNA reads TGTGCCAGCAGCTTGGGACTAGCGGGGTCCTACAATGAGCAGTTCTTC.

The CDR3 loop is CATKWRASGTYEQYF. The CDR3 DNA reads TGTGCCACCAAATGGAGGGCTAGCGGGACGTACGAGCAGTACTTC. The rearrangement uses TRBV19 and TRBJ2-7, with 9 bases lining up with TRBD2. V dropped 10 bases and J dropped 4; count of bases not matched to a gene: 14. Per the germline V gene, CDR1 is LNHDA and CDR2 is SQIVND (reference sequence). The CDR3 has 15 amino acids.

The chain joins TRBV30 to TRBJ1-2; D unclear. In germline, CDR1 is GTSNPN, CDR2 SVGIG (reference sequence). Trimming took off 5 bases at V and 6 bases at J, with 10 bases between the two ends. The CDR3 loop spans 11 amino acids. The CDR3 protein is CAWGESHGYTF. In DNA form, the CDR3 reads TGTGCCTGGGGTGAATCCCATGGCTACACCTTC.

This clone was observed a handful of times. The chain uses TRBV4-3 and TRBJ1-1, with TRBD1 identical over 9 bases. Unmatched junction bases numbered 8, after V lost 3 bases and J lost 3 bases. Germline CDR1 LGHNA, CDR2 YSLEER. CDR3 length: 16 residues. The CDR3 protein is CASSQQTTGGYTEAFF. In nucleotides, the CDR3 is TGCGCCAGCAGCCAGCAAACGACAGGGGGGTACACTGAAGCTTTCTTT.

The chain carries TRBV30 and TRBJ1-4, with a possible D match to TRBD1 (5 bases). Per the germline V gene, CDR1 is GTSNPN and CDR2 is SVGIG (reference sequence). This CDR3 contains 15 residues. Deletions cut 0 bases from V and 6 bases from J, with 14 bases between. CDR3 DNA: TGTGCCTGGAGTGTTACCGGGCAGGGAGATGAAAAACTGTTTTTT. This gives the protein CAWSVTGQGDEKLFF.

The chain links TRBV5-4 to TRBJ2-3; 9 bases line up with TRBD1. Trimming at V came to 3 bases and at J to 3 bases, leaving 11 bases not matched to a gene. CDR1 and CDR2 (germline): SGHNT, YYREEE (reference sequence). There are 17 residues in the CDR3. In nucleotides, the CDR3 is TGTGCCAGCAGCTGGAAAGGACAGGGGAAGAGGACAGATACGCAGTATTTT. This encodes CASSWKGQGKRTDTQYF.

The chain links TRBV7-9 to TRBJ1-5; a possible D gene is TRBD1 (6 bases). From germline, CDR1 is SEHNR and CDR2 FQNEAQ (reference sequence). The CDR3 sequence is 15 residues long. Trimming cost V 6 bases and J 2 bases, with 14 bases left between them. The CDR3 sequence is CASSGPGDRNQPQHF. Here the CDR3 DNA reads TGTGCCAGCAGTGGTCCAGGGGATCGCAATCAGCCCCAGCATTTT.

With respect to this clone: The sample holds other DNA sequences that translate to the same CDR3. The chain joins TRBV4-1 to TRBJ1-2; 7 nucleotides align to TRBD1. The CDR3 runs to 15 residues. In germline, CDR1 is MGHRA, CDR2 YSYEKL. The ends lost 0 bases at V and 4 bases at J; junction bases unmatched: 5. The chain's CDR3 is CASSQDRQGAYGYTF. The CDR3 DNA sequence: TGCGCCAGCAGCCAAGATCGACAGGGTGCCTATGGCTACACCTTC.

This chain links TRBV28 with TRBJ1-3; D is unclear. V lost 0 bases and J lost 0, with 6 bases in between. Germline CDR1 reads MDHEN; CDR2 reads SYDVKM. This CDR3 is 15 amino acids long. CDR3 in amino acids: CASSLWGYSGNTIYF. As DNA, the CDR3 is TGTGCCAGCAGTTTATGGGGCTACTCTGGAAACACCATATATTTT.

The chain joins TRBV20-1 to TRBJ2-5; the D gene is possibly TRBD2 (5 bases). Germline values: CDR1 DFQATT, CDR2 SNEGSKA (reference sequence). Trimming shortened V by 3 bases and J by 7 bases, and 6 bases separated the two germline ends. The CDR3 extends over 10 amino acids. The CDR3 is CSARAGTQYF. In nucleotides, the CDR3 is TGCAGTGCTAGGGCGGGGACCCAGTACTTC.